What follows describes a single T cell receptor beta chain. The sample originates from a study of T-cell memory formation after mild COVID-19. In TCRdb, the 5' RACE reads were re-called with MiXCR into one record per CDR3 protein. Of about 320,000 distinct CDR3 sequences in the sample, 14% were seen once. Trimming removed 1 base at V and 2 bases at J, with 12 bases between. The CDR3 runs to 15 residues. Germline lookup yields CDR1 SGHTA and CDR2 FQGNSA. This sequence was found in a man between 18 and 35 years old who had mild COVID-19 (a few samples of this study predate the infection). Cell type and time point are not known. The chain carries TRBV7-2 and TRBJ2-7; D might be TRBD2 (6 bases). Sequencing used PBMCs or a T cell subset sorted from them (not recorded which). CDR3 DNA: TGTGCCAGCAGCTTAGGGGGTAGCGGAACCTACGAGCAGTACTTC. Residues: CASSLGGSGTYEQYF.